Listed here are 18 T cell receptor beta chains from one sample, sequenced in a study of CXCR3-negative and CXCR3-positive naive CD8 T cells (dated by TCRdb to about 2019). Their antigen targets remain unknown. What the research found in general, with its limitations: Compared with CXCR3-negative naive cells, CXCR3-positive naive cells had TRB CDR3s with higher hydrophobicity (lower Kidera factor 4), lower energy, and higher strength and volume indices.

TCRdb names NextSeq 550 as the instrument used. The Human TCR Profiling Kit (MiLaboratory) was used to make UMI-labeled 5' RACE TRB cDNA libraries. TCRdb reanalyzed the reads, keeping one entry per CDR3 protein sequence and omitting DNA. The sample's clone listing holds around 160,000 distinct CDR3 sequences. The top ten constitute 0.25% to 0.35% of the sample. Sequenced: naive CXCR3+ CD8+ T cells from blood. The sample's cell subset or site, from its label and the paper: CD45RO-CCR7+CD27+CD95- naive CD8+ T cells expressing CXCR3 (TNR3+). These receptors were collected from a human donor in good health. Some clones in this sample may be carry-over from other donors' samples.

CDR3 loop: CASSSTVSSEAFF. The chain links TRBV7-9 to TRBJ1-1. The CDR3 covers 13 residues. The germline V gene encodes CDR1 SEHNR and CDR2 FQNEAQ (reference sequence).

The chain is built from TRBV7-9 and TRBJ2-1; TCRdb returns TRBD2, unconfirmable since there is no DNA. The V gene's germline CDR1 is SEHNR and CDR2 FQNEAQ (reference sequence). The CDR3 length is 15 residues. This CDR3 is CASSSRTSGHNEQFF.

The chain couples TRBV7-3 to TRBJ2-7. This CDR3 spans 14 amino acids. Per the germline V gene, CDR1 is SGHTA and CDR2 is FQGTGA. Here the CDR3 reads CASSTPIQSYEQYF.

The CDR3 here is CASSPWERGGLAEQFF. This chain uses TRBV28 with TRBJ2-1; there is no DNA to check the TCRdb D call of TRBD1. This CDR3 spans 16 amino acids. Per germline, CDR1 MDHEN and CDR2 SYDVKM.

CDR3 loop: CASSGGVAGTNTEAFF. J is TRBJ1-1 and V is TRBV5-1; TCRdb reports TRBD1, a call that lacks DNA to check it against. The CDR3 contains 16 residues. Germline V gene lookup returns CDR1 SGHRS and CDR2 YFSETQ.

V gene TRBV28 combines with J gene TRBJ2-3; with no DNA, the TCRdb D assignment of TRBD1 cannot be verified. CDR1 and CDR2 (germline): MDHEN, SYDVKM. The CDR3 runs 13 residues. The CDR3: CASNSIGRDTQYF. Together with reference TRBV28 and TRBJ2-3, the CDR3 gives the full variable domain: DVKVTQSSRYLVKRTGEKVFLECVQDMDHENMFWYRQDPGLGLRLIYFSYDVKMKEKGDIPEGYSVSREKKERFSLILESASTNQTSMYLCASNSIGRDTQYFGPGTRLTVL.

The gene calls are TRBV12-3 or TRBV12-4 and TRBJ1-1; TCRdb's D gene call, TRBD1, goes unchecked for lack of DNA. There are 15 residues in the CDR3. CDR3 sequence reads: CASSTDRARGTEAFF.

The chain has TRBV4-1 and TRBJ2-2; TCRdb designates TRBD1, a call that cannot be tested without DNA. Germline values: CDR1 MGHRA, CDR2 YSYEKL. This CDR3 is 19 amino acids long. The CDR3 region is CASSHPGGTGGYGAGELFF.

This chain joins TRBV14 and TRBJ2-1; lacking DNA, the TRBD2 call made by TCRdb goes unchecked. The germline V gene encodes CDR1 SGHDN and CDR2 FVKESK. The CDR3 covers 15 residues. The CDR3 region is CASSQDRLADNEQFF.

The genes are TRBV4-1 and TRBJ2-1; the TCRdb call, TRBD2, lacks DNA for checking. This CDR3 comprises 18 residues. The V gene's germline CDR1 is MGHRA and CDR2 YSYEKL. The chain's CDR3 is CASSTTPGLAGDSDEQFF.

The chain combines TRBV5-1 with TRBJ2-1; TCRdb's assignment of TRBD2 cannot be checked, as there is no DNA. Per the germline V gene, CDR1 is SGHRS and CDR2 is YFSETQ. This CDR3 region has 16 residues. The CDR3 sequence: CASTLLGLAGPNEQFF.

This rearrangement joins TRBV9 to TRBJ1-1. The CDR3 has 14 amino acids. Germline values: CDR1 SGDLS, CDR2 YYNGEE. The CDR3 spells CASSAYGSNTEAFF. Full variable domain (remainder filled in from reference TRBV9 and TRBJ1-1): DSGVTQTPKHLITATGQRVTLRCSPRSGDLSVYWYQQSLDQGLQFLIQYYNGEERAKGNILERFSAQQFPDLHSELNLSSLELGDSALYFCASSAYGSNTEAFFGQGTRLTVV.

This chain links TRBV13 with TRBJ2-1; TCRdb designates TRBD2, a call that cannot be tested without DNA. Per germline, CDR1 PRHDT and CDR2 FYEKMQ (reference sequence). The CDR3 loop spans 14 amino acids. CDR3 loop: CASSPGGTYNEQFF.

V gene TRBV13 combines with J gene TRBJ2-2. Germline values: CDR1 PRHDT, CDR2 FYEKMQ (reference sequence). This CDR3 is built from 13 residues. CDR3 sequence: CASSLGESGELFF.

The chain recombines TRBV29-1 with TRBJ2-1; TCRdb's D call, TRBD2, is unchecked because there is no DNA. This CDR3 region has 15 residues. Germline V gene sequence: CDR1 SQVTM, CDR2 ANQGSEA. The CDR3 loop reads CSVEGLGLAGDEQFF.

The rearrangement uses TRBV7-9 and TRBJ2-7; as DNA is missing, the TRBD2 call by TCRdb cannot be tested. The CDR3 spans 17 residues. CDR1 and CDR2 from the germline V gene are SEHNR and FQNEAQ (reference sequence). The CDR3 sequence: CASSYFPSGHQIYEQYF.

The J gene is TRBJ1-1, the V gene TRBV29-1. The CDR3 runs to 13 residues. Per germline, CDR1 SQVTM and CDR2 ANQGSEA. CDR3 loop: CSVAGGENTEAFF.

This chain uses TRBV5-5 with TRBJ1-4; TCRdb picks TRBD1, but there is no DNA to check that call. Germline CDR1 and CDR2: SGHKS and YYEKEE (reference sequence). The CDR3 spans 17 residues. The CDR3 reads CASSPDLFERGEEKLFF.